This TCR beta chain was observed in a study of beta chain features in type 1 diabetes. Across the study: Sorted cells numbering over 95,000,000 were examined across all samples.

CDR1 is MGHDK and CDR2 is SYGVNS in the germline V gene. With 4 bases clipped from V and 8 bases from J, the junction kept 6 bases outside the gene matches. The CDR3 is 14 residues long. As every portion of the isolated RNA was reverse transcribed, the sequencing read expressed TCRB transcripts. The method was immunoSEQ multiplex PCR; TCRdb's version includes in-frame clones alone and lacks a portion of them. Among some 280,000 clones, around 15% were seen once, and the ten largest hold around 0.016%. This clone was recorded a few times. The antigen is undetermined. Study observations and caveats: The study found fewer insertions and more deletions at VDJ junctions in type 1 diabetes patients. Resolution of whether HLA type affects TCRB rearrangement was not achieved here. Researchers report that Type 1 diabetes patients had moderately but significantly shorter TCRB CDR3s across all four CD4+ subsets.

The V gene is TRBV25-1, the J gene TRBJ1-4; 8 nucleotides align to TRBD1. The sequencing input was naive CD4+ T cells from blood. This TCR was recovered from a man aged 25 to 40 with type 1 diabetes. The CDR3 is CASSVDRGAEKLFF. The CDR3, as DNA: TGTGCCAGCAGTGTTGACAGGGGTGCGGAAAAACTGTTTTTT.